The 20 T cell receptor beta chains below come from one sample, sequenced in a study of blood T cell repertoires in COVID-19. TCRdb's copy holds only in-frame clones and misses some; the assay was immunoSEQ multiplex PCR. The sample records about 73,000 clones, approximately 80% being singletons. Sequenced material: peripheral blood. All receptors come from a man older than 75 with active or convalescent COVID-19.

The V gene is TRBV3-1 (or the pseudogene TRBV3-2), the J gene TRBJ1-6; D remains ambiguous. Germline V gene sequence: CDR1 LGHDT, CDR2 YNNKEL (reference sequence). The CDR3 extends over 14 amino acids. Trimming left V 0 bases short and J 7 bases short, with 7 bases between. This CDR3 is CASSQDPGNSPLHF. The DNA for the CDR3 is TGTGCCAGCAGCCAAGATCCGGGGAATTCACCCCTCCACTTT.

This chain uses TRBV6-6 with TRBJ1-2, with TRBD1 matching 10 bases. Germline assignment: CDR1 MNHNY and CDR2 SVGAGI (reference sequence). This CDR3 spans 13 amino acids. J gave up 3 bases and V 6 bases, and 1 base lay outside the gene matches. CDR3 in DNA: TGTGCCAGCAGAGGGACAGGGGACTATGGCTACACCTTC. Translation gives CASRGTGDYGYTF.

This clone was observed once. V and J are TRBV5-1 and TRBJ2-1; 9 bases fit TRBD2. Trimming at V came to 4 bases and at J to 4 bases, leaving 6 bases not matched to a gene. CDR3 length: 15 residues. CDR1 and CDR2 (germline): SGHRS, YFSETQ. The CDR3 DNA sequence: TGCGCCAGCAGCCGCTCGGGACTAGCTTACAATGAGCAGTTCTTC. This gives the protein CASSRSGLAYNEQFF. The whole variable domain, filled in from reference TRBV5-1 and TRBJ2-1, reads KAGVTQTPRYLIKTRGQQVTLSCSPISGHRSVSWYQQTPGQGLQFLFEYFSETQRNKGNFPGRFSGRQFSNSRSEMNVSTLELGDSALYLCASSRSGLAYNEQFFGPGTRLTVL.

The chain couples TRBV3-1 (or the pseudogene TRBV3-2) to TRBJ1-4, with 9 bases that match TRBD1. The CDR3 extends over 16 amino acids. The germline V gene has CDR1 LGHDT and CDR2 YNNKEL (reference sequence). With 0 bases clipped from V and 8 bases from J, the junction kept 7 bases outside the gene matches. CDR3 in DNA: TGTGCCAGCAGCCAAGATCCTGGACAGGGGCGGGAAAAACTGTTTTTT. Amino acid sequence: CASSQDPGQGREKLFF.

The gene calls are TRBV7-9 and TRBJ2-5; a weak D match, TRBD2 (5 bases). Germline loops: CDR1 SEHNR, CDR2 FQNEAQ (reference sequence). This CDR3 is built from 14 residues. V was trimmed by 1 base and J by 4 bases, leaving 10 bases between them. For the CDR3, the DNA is TGTGCCAGCAGCTTAGAAGGACTGATAGAGACCCAGTACTTC. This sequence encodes CASSLEGLIETQYF.

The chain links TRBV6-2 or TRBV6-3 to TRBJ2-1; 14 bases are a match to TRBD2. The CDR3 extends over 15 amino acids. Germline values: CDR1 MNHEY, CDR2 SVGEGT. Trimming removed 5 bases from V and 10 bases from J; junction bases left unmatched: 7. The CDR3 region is CASSPTSGRVSEQFF. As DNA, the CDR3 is TGTGCCAGCAGTCCGACTAGCGGGAGGGTATCGGAGCAGTTCTTC.

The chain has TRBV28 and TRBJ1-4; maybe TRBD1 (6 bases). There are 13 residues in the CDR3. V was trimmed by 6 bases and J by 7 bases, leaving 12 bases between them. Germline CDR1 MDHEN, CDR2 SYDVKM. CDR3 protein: CASRSGTSEKLFF. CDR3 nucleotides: TGTGCCAGCAGGTCCGGGACATCTGAAAAACTGTTTTTT.

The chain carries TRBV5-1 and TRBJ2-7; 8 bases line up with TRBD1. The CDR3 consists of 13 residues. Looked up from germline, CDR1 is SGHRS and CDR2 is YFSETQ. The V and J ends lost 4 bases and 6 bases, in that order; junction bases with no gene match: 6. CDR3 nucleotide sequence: TGCGCCAGCAGCCGACAGGGGAGCTCCGAGCAGTACTTC. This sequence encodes CASSRQGSSEQYF. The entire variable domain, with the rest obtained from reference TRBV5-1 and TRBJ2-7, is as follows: KAGVTQTPRYLIKTRGQQVTLSCSPISGHRSVSWYQQTPGQGLQFLFEYFSETQRNKGNFPGRFSGRQFSNSRSEMNVSTLELGDSALYLCASSRQGSSEQYFGPGTRLTVT.

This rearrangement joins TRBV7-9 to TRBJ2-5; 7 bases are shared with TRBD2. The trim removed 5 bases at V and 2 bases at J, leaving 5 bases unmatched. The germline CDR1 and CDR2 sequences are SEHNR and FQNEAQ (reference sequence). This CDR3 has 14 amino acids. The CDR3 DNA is TGTGCCAGCAGCCCGAGGACTAGACAAGAGACCCAGTACTTC. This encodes CASSPRTRQETQYF. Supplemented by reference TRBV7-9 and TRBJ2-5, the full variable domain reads DTGVSQNPRHKITKRGQNVTFRCDPISEHNRLYWYRQTLGQGPEFLTYFQNEAQLEKSRLLSDRFSAERPKGSFSTLEIQRTEQGDSAMYLCASSPRTRQETQYFGPGTRLLVL.

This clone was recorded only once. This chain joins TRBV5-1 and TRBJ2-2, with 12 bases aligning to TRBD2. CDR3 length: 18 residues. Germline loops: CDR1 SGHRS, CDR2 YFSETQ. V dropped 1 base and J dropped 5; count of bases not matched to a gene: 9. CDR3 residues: CASSLPLAGGPVTGELFF. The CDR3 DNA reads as TGCGCCAGCAGCTTGCCCCTAGCGGGAGGGCCCGTGACCGGGGAGCTGTTTTTT.

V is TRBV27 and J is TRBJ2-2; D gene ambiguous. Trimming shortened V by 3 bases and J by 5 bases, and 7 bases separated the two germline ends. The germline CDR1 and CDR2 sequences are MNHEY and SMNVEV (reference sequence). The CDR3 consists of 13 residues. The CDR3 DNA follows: TGTGCCAGCAGTTTTAGAAGAACCGGGGAGCTGTTTTTT. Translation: CASSFRRTGELFF.

The CDR3 DNA is TGTGCCAGCAGCTTGGGGGGGCGTTTGAAGCTAGCCAAAAACATTCAGTACTTC. Translating it yields CASSLGGRLKLAKNIQYF. The chain joins TRBV5-6 to TRBJ2-4, with a tentative D call TRBD1 (6 bases). Looked up from germline, CDR1 is SGHDT and CDR2 is YYEEEE. The V end was cut by 0 bases, the J end by 0 bases, with 16 bases between. This CDR3 spans 18 amino acids. Based on the CDR3 plus reference TRBV5-6 and TRBJ2-4, the full variable domain is DAGVTQSPTHLIKTRGQQVTLRCSPKSGHDTVSWYQQALGQGPQFIFQYYEEEERQRGNFPDRFSGHQFPNYSSELNVNALLLGDSALYLCASSLGGRLKLAKNIQYFGAGTRLSVL.

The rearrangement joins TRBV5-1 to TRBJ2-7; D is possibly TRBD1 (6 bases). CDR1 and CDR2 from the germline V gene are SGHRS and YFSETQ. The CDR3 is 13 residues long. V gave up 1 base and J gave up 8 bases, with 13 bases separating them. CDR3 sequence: CASSLSGQSQQYF. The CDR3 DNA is TGCGCCAGCAGCTTGTCAGGACAGTCCCAGCAGTACTTC.

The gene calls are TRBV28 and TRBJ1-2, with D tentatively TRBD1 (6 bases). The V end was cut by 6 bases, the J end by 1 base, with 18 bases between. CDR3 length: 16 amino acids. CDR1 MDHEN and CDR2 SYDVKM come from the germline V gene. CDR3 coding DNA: TGTGCCAGCAGATACCCTCTGACAGGTCTTAACTATGGCTACACCTTC. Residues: CASRYPLTGLNYGYTF.

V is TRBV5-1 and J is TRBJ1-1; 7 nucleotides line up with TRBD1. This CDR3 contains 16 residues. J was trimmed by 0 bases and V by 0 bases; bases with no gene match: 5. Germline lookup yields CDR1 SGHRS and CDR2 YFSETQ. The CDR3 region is CASSLGAGGMNTEAFF. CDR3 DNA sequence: TGCGCCAGCAGCTTGGGGGCAGGGGGTATGAACACTGAAGCTTTCTTT.

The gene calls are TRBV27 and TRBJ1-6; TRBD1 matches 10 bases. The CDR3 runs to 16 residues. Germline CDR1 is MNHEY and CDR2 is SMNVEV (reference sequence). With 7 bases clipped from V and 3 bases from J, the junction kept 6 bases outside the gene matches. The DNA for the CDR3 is TGTGCCAGCAACCCGACAGGGGGCCGCTATAATTCACCCCTCCACTTT. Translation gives CASNPTGGRYNSPLHF.

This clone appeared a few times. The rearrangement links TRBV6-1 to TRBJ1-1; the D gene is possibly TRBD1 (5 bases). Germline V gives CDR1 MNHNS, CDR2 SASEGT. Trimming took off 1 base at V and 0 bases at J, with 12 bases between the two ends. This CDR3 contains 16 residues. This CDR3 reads CASSEVLTGVNTEAFF. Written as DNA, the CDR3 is TGTGCCAGCAGTGAAGTTCTTACAGGCGTGAACACTGAAGCTTTCTTT.

The CDR3 spells CASSIFGTALQPQHF. For the CDR3, the DNA is TGTGCCAGTAGTATTTTCGGGACAGCTCTACAGCCCCAGCATTTT. The gene calls are TRBV19 and TRBJ1-5; TRBD1 aligns across 7 bases. Germline V lookup: CDR1 LNHDA, CDR2 SQIVND (reference sequence). This CDR3 is 15 amino acids long. After removal of 3 bases from V and 7 bases from J, the junction contained 9 bases not matched to a gene.

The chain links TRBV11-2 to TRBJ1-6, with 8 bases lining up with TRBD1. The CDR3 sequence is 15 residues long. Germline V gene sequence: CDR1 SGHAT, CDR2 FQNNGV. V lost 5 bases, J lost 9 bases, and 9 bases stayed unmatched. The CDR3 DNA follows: TGTGCCAGCAGCCTGGGTGCAGGGGGCACTTCACCCCTCCACTTT. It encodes CASSLGAGGTSPLHF.

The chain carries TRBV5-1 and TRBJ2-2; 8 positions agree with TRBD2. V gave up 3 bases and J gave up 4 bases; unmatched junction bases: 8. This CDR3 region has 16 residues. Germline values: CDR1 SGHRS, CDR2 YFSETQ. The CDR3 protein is CASSSRTGGGTGELFF. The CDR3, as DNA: TGCGCCAGCAGCTCGCGGACCGGGGGGGGCACCGGGGAGCTGTTTTTT. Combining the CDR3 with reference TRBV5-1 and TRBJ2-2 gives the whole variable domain KAGVTQTPRYLIKTRGQQVTLSCSPISGHRSVSWYQQTPGQGLQFLFEYFSETQRNKGNFPGRFSGRQFSNSRSEMNVSTLELGDSALYLCASSSRTGGGTGELFFGEGSRLTVL.